The 21 T cell receptor beta chains presented below share a single source sample, sequenced in a study of regulatory T cells in long-lasting Graves disease. In building TCR beta libraries, iRepertoire HTBI primers were used together with Arm-PCR of CDR3 regions. Each CDR3 protein gets one entry after TCRdb re-called the multiplex PCR reads with MiXCR. The sample yields 400,000 to 500,000 distinct CDR3 sequences, 21% seen once. As to time point: persistent/refractory GD, antithyroid drugs over 5 years with positive TRAb. RNA isolated from PBMCs was used to make the TCR library. Sequences were derived from peripheral blood mononuclear cells (PBMCs), sampled when the disease was refractory, from a patient treated with antithyroid drugs. The receptor source for this set is a female donor with Graves disease.

This clonotype was found many times. This chain links TRBV20-1 with TRBJ2-5; weak D call: TRBD1 (6 bases). CDR3 length: 13 residues. The V gene lost 0 bases and the J gene lost 2 bases, with 7 bases spanning the gap. In germline, CDR1 is DFQATT, CDR2 SNEGSKA (reference sequence). This CDR3 is CSAREDSQETQYF. DNA of the CDR3: TGCAGTGCTAGAGAGGACAGTCAAGAGACCCAGTACTTC.

This clonotype was counted a few times. This chain uses TRBV29-1 with TRBJ2-2; either TRBD1 or TRBD2 may fit D (5 bases each). CDR1 and CDR2 (germline): SQVTM, ANQGSEA. The CDR3 consists of 15 residues. V lost 6 bases, J lost 0 bases, and 14 bases lay in between. The DNA of the CDR3 is TGCAGCGTGAGGGTACGGACATCGAACACCGGGGAGCTGTTTTTT. It translates to CSVRVRTSNTGELFF.

This clonotype occurred a few times. This chain uses TRBV20-1 with TRBJ2-7, with 7 bases that match TRBD1. With V trimmed by 5 bases and J by 0 bases, 7 bases remained unmatched. The CDR3 has 14 residues. The germline CDR1 and CDR2 sequences are DFQATT and SNEGSKA (reference sequence). DNA for the CDR3: TGCAGTGCTGACCCGGGACAGACCTCCTACGAGCAGTACTTC. Translating gives CSADPGQTSYEQYF.

The V and J genes are TRBV20-1 and TRBJ2-1; 10 bases map to TRBD2. J was trimmed by 5 bases and V by 2 bases; bases with no gene match: 0. Germline V CDR1 and CDR2: DFQATT, SNEGSKA (reference sequence). This CDR3 has 13 residues. CDR3 region: CSARLAGDNEQFF. The CDR3 DNA is TGCAGTGCTAGACTAGCGGGAGACAATGAGCAGTTCTTC.

This clonotype was recorded a few times. The CDR3 bases are TGTGCCAGTAGTATGGCGCTAGACAGGGCCAAACCCTACGAGCAGTACTTC. It specifies CASSMALDRAKPYEQYF. The chain employs TRBV19 and TRBJ2-7; 7 bases match TRBD1. The germline V gene has CDR1 LNHDA and CDR2 SQIVND (reference sequence). CDR3 size: 17 residues. The trim removed 3 bases at V and 2 bases at J, leaving 13 bases unmatched.

The chain combines TRBV14 with TRBJ2-2; D is unresolved. From germline, CDR1 is SGHDN and CDR2 FVKESK. V was cut by 0 bases and J by 0 bases, with 5 bases left in between. This CDR3 comprises 15 residues. The CDR3 sequence is CASSQETPNTGELFF. CDR3 nucleotide sequence: TGTGCCAGCAGCCAAGAAACCCCGAACACCGGGGAGCTGTTTTTT.

The rearrangement links TRBV20-1 to TRBJ2-5; possible D gene TRBD2, 5 bases. Germline V gives CDR1 DFQATT, CDR2 SNEGSKA (reference sequence). Trimming removed 0 bases at V and 7 bases at J, with 15 bases between. This CDR3 contains 14 residues. The CDR3 bases are TGCAGTGCTAGAGAGACACAGCGGATTAGGACCCAGTACTTC. It codes for CSARETQRIRTQYF.

This clonotype has at least ten counts. The genes are TRBV28 and TRBJ2-5, with 7 nucleotides matching TRBD2. There are 17 residues in the CDR3. Looked up from germline, CDR1 is MDHEN and CDR2 is SYDVKM. Unmatched junction bases numbered 13, after V lost 5 bases and J lost 1 base. The CDR3 bases are TGTGCCAGCAGTCCCCTGTTCGAGCGGGACCTCCAAGAGACCCAGTACTTC. It encodes CASSPLFERDLQETQYF. Looking up the rest from reference TRBV28 and TRBJ2-5 gives the full variable domain: DVKVTQSSRYLVKRTGEKVFLECVQDMDHENMFWYRQDPGLGLRLIYFSYDVKMKEKGDIPEGYSVSREKKERFSLILESASTNQTSMYLCASSPLFERDLQETQYFGPGTRLLVL.

The V and J genes are TRBV9 and TRBJ1-4; TRBD1 is a possible D gene (5 bases). Between the trimmed V and J ends, which lost 0 bases and 6 bases, there was a span of 12 bases. This CDR3 comprises 15 residues. The germline V gene encodes CDR1 SGDLS and CDR2 YYNGEE. The CDR3 sequence is CASSVGGGRDEKLFF. The DNA for the CDR3 is TGTGCCAGCAGCGTAGGCGGGGGTCGGGATGAAAAACTGTTTTTT.

This clonotype was observed a handful of times. V usage is TRBV11-2 and J usage is TRBJ2-1; D is perhaps TRBD1 or TRBD2 (5 bases each). Deletions cut 3 bases from V and 0 bases from J, with 12 bases between. The CDR3 runs 16 residues. Germline V gene lookup returns CDR1 SGHAT and CDR2 FQNNGV. CDR3 in DNA: TGTGCCAGCAGCTTTCACCGGGGCAGCTCCTACAATGAGCAGTTCTTC. Translation gives CASSFHRGSSYNEQFF.

This clonotype was counted a few times. This chain links TRBV3-1 with TRBJ2-2, with 8 bases aligning to TRBD2. The CDR3 sequence is 16 residues long. The germline CDR1 and CDR2 sequences are LGHDT and YNNKEL (reference sequence). Trimming removed 0 bases from V and 6 bases from J; junction bases left unmatched: 6. The CDR3 DNA is TGTGCCAGCAGCCAAGATGTCGGGAGGGGGGCCGGGGAGCTGTTTTTT. Protein: CASSQDVGRGAGELFF.

This clonotype occurred a few times. V gene TRBV6-5 combines with J gene TRBJ2-7; no reliable D call. CDR1 is MNHEY and CDR2 is SVGAGI in the germline V gene. CDR3 length: 13 amino acids. V was trimmed by 0 bases and J by 6 bases, leaving 9 bases between them. CDR3 bases: TGTGCCAGCAGTTACTCCCCCCTGTGCGAGCAGTACTTC. Amino acids: CASSYSPLCEQYF.

V is TRBV13 and J is TRBJ1-1; D might be TRBD1 (5 bases). V dropped 5 bases and J dropped 2 bases, with 15 bases sitting between them. Germline V gene sequence: CDR1 PRHDT, CDR2 FYEKMQ (reference sequence). The CDR3 consists of 15 residues. CDR3 protein: CASSHGGRGNTEAFF. DNA of the CDR3: TGTGCCAGCAGCCACGGGGGACGGGGCAACACTGAAGCTTTCTTT.

In this sample, this clonotype turned up a few times. The chain couples TRBV11-2 to TRBJ2-3, with TRBD2 identical over 7 bases. Germline CDR1 and CDR2: SGHAT and FQNNGV. V lost 5 bases to trimming and J lost 3 bases; unmatched junction nucleotides: 14. The CDR3 extends over 17 amino acids. For the CDR3, the DNA is TGTGCCAGCAGCCATGAGATGGAGGGACTACGGACAGATACGCAGTATTTT. This gives the protein CASSHEMEGLRTDTQYF.

This clonotype was counted between two and nine times. The chain links TRBV29-1 to TRBJ2-1; the D is unclear. Germline CDR1 SQVTM, CDR2 ANQGSEA. This CDR3 has 14 residues. The V and J ends lost 6 bases and 5 bases respectively, with 17 bases between them. The chain's CDR3 is CSVGSWTTNNEQFF. In DNA, the CDR3 is TGCAGCGTGGGTTCGTGGACCACCAACAATGAGCAGTTCTTC.

The chain links TRBV19 to TRBJ2-5; D ambiguous. V gave up 7 bases and J gave up 4 bases, with 10 bases separating them. The germline gives CDR1 LNHDA, CDR2 SQIVND (reference sequence). The length of the CDR3 is 12 residues. The DNA of the CDR3 is TGTGCCAGTATGGACCGGTTAGAGACCCAGTACTTC. This translates into CASMDRLETQYF.

The rearrangement links TRBV10-3 to TRBJ2-5; tentative D call: TRBD1 (6 bases). The J call may be in error: the DNA end matches TRBJ2-1 better. The germline V gene encodes CDR1 ENHRY and CDR2 SYGVKD. CDR3 size: 13 residues. DNA of the CDR3: TGTGCCATCGTGTCGGGAAGGGGGAATGAGCAGTTCTTC. Amino acid sequence: CAIVSGRGNEQFF.

About this clonotype: One base away lies a much larger clone, so this may be a sequencing read error. The chain combines TRBV29-1 with TRBJ2-7; possibly TRBD2 for D (7 bases). Per germline, CDR1 SQVTM and CDR2 ANQGSEA. The length of the CDR3 is 13 residues. V lost 3 bases and J 5 bases, leaving 14 bases between the germline ends. CDR3 residues: CSVEGGRSDEQYF. The CDR3 nucleotides read TGCAGCGTTGAGGGGGGGCGGTCGGACGAGCAGTACTTC.

In this sample, this clonotype turned up a few times. The CDR3 reads CSARGQGAGGQPQHF. As DNA, the CDR3 is TGCAGTGCTAGAGGACAGGGGGCAGGAGGTCAGCCCCAGCATTTT. J is TRBJ1-5 and V is TRBV20-1; TRBD1 aligns across 10 bases. The CDR3 extends over 15 amino acids. The V segment lost 1 base and the J segment 6 bases; nucleotides outside the gene matches: 6. Germline V gene sequence: CDR1 DFQATT, CDR2 SNEGSKA (reference sequence).

This clonotype has only a few counts. A much larger clone differs from this one at a single base, so this may be a read error. The chain links TRBV12-3 or TRBV12-4 to TRBJ2-5; D ambiguous. The length of the CDR3 is 14 residues. Trimming stripped 2 bases from V and 4 bases from J, with 11 bases between. CDR3: CASSLRATRETQYF. The CDR3 coding sequence is TGTGCCAGCAGTTTAAGAGCTACACGAGAGACCCAGTACTTC.

This clonotype was seen only a few times. The chain employs TRBV7-3 and TRBJ2-4; 9 nucleotides match TRBD2. V was pared by 2 bases and J by 0 bases, with 14 bases of the junction left unmatched. The CDR3 sequence is 20 residues long. Germline CDR1 is SGHTA and CDR2 is FQGTGA. The CDR3 nucleotides read TGTGCCAGCAGCTTATTAGTTGCTAGCGGGACTTTCCTAGCCAAAAACATTCAGTACTTC. Its translation: CASSLLVASGTFLAKNIQYF.